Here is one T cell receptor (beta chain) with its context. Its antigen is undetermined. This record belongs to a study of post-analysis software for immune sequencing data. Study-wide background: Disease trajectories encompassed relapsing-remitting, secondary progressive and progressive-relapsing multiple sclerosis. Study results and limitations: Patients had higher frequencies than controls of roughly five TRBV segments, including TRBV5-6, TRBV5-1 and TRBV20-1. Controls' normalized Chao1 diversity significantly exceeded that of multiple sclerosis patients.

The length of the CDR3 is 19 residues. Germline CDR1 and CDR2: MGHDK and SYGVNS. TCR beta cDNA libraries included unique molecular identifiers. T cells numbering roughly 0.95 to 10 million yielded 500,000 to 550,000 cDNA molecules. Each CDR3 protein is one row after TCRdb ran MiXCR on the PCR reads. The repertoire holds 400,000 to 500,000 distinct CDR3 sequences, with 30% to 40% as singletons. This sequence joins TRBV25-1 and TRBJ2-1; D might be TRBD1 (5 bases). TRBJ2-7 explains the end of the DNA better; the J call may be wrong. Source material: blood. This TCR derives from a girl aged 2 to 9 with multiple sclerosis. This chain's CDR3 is CASSDLQVRTLSSYNEQYF. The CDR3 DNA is TGTGCCAGCAGTGATTTACAGGTCCGTACCCTAAGCTCCTACAATGAGCAGTACTTC.